This record covers a single T cell receptor beta chain. Its antigen is not identified. The CDR3 is 14 amino acids. The germline V and J ends were trimmed by 2 bases and 11 bases, with 18 bases remaining between them. TCRdb redid the calling of the 5' RACE reads with MiXCR, one entry per CDR3 protein. The sample has fewer than 700,000 distinct CDR3 sequences, less than 25% seen once. The sample comes from a study of T-cell memory formation after mild COVID-19. Overall study findings and caveats: While clones contracting from day 15 to 85 were balanced between CD4 and CD8, later expanders leaned CD4+.

This receptor was taken from an adult woman who had mild COVID-19 (a few samples of this study predate the infection). Cell type and time point are not known. The rearrangement links TRBV12-3 or TRBV12-4 to TRBJ1-1; tentative D call: TRBD1 (5 bases). Sequencing was carried out using PBMCs or a T cell subset sorted from them (not recorded which). CDR3 loop: CASSLTGRTNRAFF. CDR3 DNA sequence: TGTGCCAGCAGTTTAACGGGGCGCACAAACCGGGCTTTCTTT.